This is a list of T cell receptor beta chains from one sample in a study of blood T cell repertoires in COVID-19. Data came from immunoSEQ multiplex PCR; TCRdb stores just in-frame clones and leaves some out. Here the sample spans roughly 250,000 clones, around nine tenths being singletons. The sample was PBMCs or T cells enriched from blood (not recorded which). Every receptor here comes from a woman between 45 and 60 years old who had recovered from COVID-19. The conserved cysteine and the conserved F or W are not part of the CDR3 here. Fields, in order: D gene, J gene, clone size, V gene, CDR3 protein. The D gene is left open where the match is weak. Only part of the rows carry a size: once, few, many, or a class if the clone is expanded.

TRBD1,TRBJ1-2,NA,TRBV7-2,ASSLAALGQGQGYGYT
TRBD1,TRBJ1-1,NA,TRBV10-1,AIGGGVGTEAF
TRBD1,TRBJ1-1,NA,TRBV7-2,ASSFTGAEAF
NA,TRBJ1-6,NA,TRBV18,ASSPRGAENSPLH
TRBD1,TRBJ1-5,NA,TRBV18,ASSQGAADNQPQH
NA,TRBJ2-5,once,TRBV14,ASSQAELETQY
TRBD2,TRBJ2-4,NA,TRBV28,ASSETSGRNIQY
NA,TRBJ2-5,NA,TRBV28,ASSLQGETQY
NA,TRBJ2-3,NA,TRBV7-2,ASSQSRGTQY
NA,TRBJ1-2,NA,TRBV28,ASSLWTLGRQEGGYT
TRBD1,TRBJ2-2,NA,TRBV7-3,ASSPQGVTGELF